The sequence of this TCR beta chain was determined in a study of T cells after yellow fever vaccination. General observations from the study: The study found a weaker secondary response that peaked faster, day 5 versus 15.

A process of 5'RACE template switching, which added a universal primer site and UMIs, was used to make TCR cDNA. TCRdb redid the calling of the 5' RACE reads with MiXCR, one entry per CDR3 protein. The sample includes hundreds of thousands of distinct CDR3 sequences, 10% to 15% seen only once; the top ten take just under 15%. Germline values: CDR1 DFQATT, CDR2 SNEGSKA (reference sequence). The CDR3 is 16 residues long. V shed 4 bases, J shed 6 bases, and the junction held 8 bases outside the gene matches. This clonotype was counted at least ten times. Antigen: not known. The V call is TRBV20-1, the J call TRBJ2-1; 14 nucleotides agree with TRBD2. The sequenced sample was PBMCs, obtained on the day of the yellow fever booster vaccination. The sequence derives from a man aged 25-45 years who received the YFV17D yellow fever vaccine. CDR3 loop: CSATGTSGSWSNEQFF. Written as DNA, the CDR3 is TGCAGTGCTACTGGGACTAGCGGGAGTTGGAGCAATGAGCAGTTCTTC.